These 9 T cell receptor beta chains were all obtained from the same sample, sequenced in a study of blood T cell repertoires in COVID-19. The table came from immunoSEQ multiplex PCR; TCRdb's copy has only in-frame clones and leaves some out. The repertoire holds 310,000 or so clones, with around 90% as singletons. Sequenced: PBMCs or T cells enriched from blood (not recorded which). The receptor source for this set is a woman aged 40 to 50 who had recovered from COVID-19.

The CDR3 DNA reads TGTGCCAGCTCAACCTTTAGCGGTCAGGAACAAGAGACCCAGTACTTC. It codes for CASSTFSGQEQETQYF. The gene calls are TRBV18 and TRBJ2-5; weak D call: TRBD2 (6 bases). V was pared by 5 bases and J by 2 bases, with 18 bases between. Germline V lookup: CDR1 KGHSH, CDR2 LQKENI. This CDR3 region has 16 residues. The full variable domain, rest sourced from reference TRBV18 and TRBJ2-5, is NAGVMQNPRHLVRRRGQEARLRCSPMKGHSHVYWYRQLPEEGLKFMVYLQKENIIDESGMPKERFSAEFPKEGPSILRIQQVVRGDSAAYFCASSTFSGQEQETQYFGPGTRLLVL.

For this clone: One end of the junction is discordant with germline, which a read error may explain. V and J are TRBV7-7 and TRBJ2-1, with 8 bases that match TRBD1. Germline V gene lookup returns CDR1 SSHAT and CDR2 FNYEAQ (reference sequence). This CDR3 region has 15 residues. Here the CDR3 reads CASSRDRGTYNEQFF. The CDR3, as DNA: TGTGCTAGCAGCCGAGACAGGGGCACCTACAATGAGCAGTTCTTC.

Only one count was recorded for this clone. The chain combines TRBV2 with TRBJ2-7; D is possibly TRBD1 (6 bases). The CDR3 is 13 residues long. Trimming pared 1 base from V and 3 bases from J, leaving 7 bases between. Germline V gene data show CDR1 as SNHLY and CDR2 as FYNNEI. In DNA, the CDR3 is TGTGCCAGCAGTGAAGAGGACAGCTACGAGCAGTACTTC. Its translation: CASSEEDSYEQYF.

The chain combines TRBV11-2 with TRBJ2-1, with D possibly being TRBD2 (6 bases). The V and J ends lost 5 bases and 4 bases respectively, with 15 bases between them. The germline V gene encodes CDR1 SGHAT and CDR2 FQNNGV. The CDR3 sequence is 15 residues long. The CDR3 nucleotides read TGTGCCAGCAGCCCGGCGGGGCAACAATACAATGAGCAGTTCTTC. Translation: CASSPAGQQYNEQFF.

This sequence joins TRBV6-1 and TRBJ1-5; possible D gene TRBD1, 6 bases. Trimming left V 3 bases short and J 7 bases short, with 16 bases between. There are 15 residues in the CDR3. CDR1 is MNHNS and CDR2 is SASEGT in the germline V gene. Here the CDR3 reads CASSDYRADWQPQHF. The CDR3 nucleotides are TGTGCCAGCAGTGATTACAGGGCAGATTGGCAGCCCCAGCATTTT.

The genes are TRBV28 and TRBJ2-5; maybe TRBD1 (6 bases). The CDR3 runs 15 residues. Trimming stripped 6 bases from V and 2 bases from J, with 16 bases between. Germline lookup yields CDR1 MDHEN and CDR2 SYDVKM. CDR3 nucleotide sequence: TGTGCCAGCAGCCCCTCGGGACACAAGCAAGAGACCCAGTACTTC. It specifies CASSPSGHKQETQYF.

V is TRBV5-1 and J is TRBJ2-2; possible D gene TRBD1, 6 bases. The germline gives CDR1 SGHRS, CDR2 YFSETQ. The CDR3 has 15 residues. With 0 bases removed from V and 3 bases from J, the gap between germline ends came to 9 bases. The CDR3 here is CASSLVPGDTGELFF. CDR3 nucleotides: TGCGCCAGCAGCTTGGTTCCAGGGGACACCGGGGAGCTGTTTTTT.

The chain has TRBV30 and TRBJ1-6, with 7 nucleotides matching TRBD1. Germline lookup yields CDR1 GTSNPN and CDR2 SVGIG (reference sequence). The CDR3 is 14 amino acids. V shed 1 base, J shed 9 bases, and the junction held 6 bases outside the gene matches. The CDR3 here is CAWSAGTVGSPLHF. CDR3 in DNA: TGTGCCTGGAGTGCCGGGACAGTGGGTTCACCCCTCCACTTT.

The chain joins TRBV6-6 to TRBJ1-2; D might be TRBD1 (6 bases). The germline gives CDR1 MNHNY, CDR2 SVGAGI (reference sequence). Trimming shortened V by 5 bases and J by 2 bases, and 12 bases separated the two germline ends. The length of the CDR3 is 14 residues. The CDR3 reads CASSDQGTNYGYTF. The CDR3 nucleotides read TGTGCCAGCAGTGATCAGGGGACCAACTATGGCTACACCTTC.